The 29 T cell receptor beta chains reported below all come from one sample, sequenced in a study of shared clonotypes between healthy human individuals. Produced via immunoSEQ multiplex PCR; TCRdb's table is partial and in-frame only. The top ten hold over 0.12% of the sample, which has millions of clones, around 90% seen once. Specimen: naive CD4+ T cells sorted from blood. This sample's subset: CD45RA+ positively selected. These receptors were collected from a man between 18 and 35 years old in good health.

The DNA for the CDR3 is TGTGCCAGCAGCTTAGTGGGACTAGCGGGAGGGCTTACCGGGGAGCTGTTTTTT. It is translated as CASSLVGLAGGLTGELFF. The chain carries TRBV7-2 and TRBJ2-2; 16 nucleotides line up with TRBD2. Germline loops: CDR1 SGHTA, CDR2 FQGNSA. The junction had 4 bases not matched to a gene; V was cut back by 1 base and J by 5 bases. The CDR3 has 18 amino acids.

The chain joins TRBV6-1 to TRBJ1-5, with D perhaps TRBD1 (6 bases). This CDR3 is 13 amino acids long. V was cut by 5 bases and J by 4 bases, with 9 bases left in between. Germline V gene sequence: CDR1 MNHNS, CDR2 SASEGT. In DNA form, the CDR3 reads TGTGCCAGCAGTACAGGGTTGAATCAGCCCCAGCATTTT. Translation gives CASSTGLNQPQHF.

This clone has a single count. V is TRBV27 and J is TRBJ1-2; D ambiguous. Deletions cut 6 bases from V and 4 bases from J, with 12 bases between. Germline V CDR1 and CDR2: MNHEY, SMNVEV (reference sequence). The CDR3 extends over 13 amino acids. In DNA, the CDR3 is TGTGCCAGCAGACCCTTTGGCAGCTATGGCTACACCTTC. This encodes CASRPFGSYGYTF.

Points on this clone: The sample has other DNA sequences that encode this CDR3 too. This chain joins TRBV5-1 and TRBJ2-1; D not resolved. The V gene lost 0 bases and the J gene lost 0 bases, with 7 bases spanning the gap. The germline V gene encodes CDR1 SGHRS and CDR2 YFSETQ. CDR3 length: 15 residues. The DNA of the CDR3 is TGCGCCAGCAGCTTGGCAGAAAGCTCCTACAATGAGCAGTTCTTC. It yields the protein CASSLAESSYNEQFF.

The CDR3 protein is CATSRVGLYEQYF. In DNA form, the CDR3 reads TGTGCCACCAGCAGAGTCGGGCTCTACGAGCAGTACTTC. The chain links TRBV15 to TRBJ2-7; unclear D gene. This CDR3 region has 13 residues. Trimming shortened V by 1 base and J by 3 bases, and 7 bases separated the two germline ends. The V gene's germline CDR1 is LNHNV and CDR2 YYDKDF (reference sequence).

The chain uses TRBV27 and TRBJ2-1; D gene uncertain. Germline V gene lookup returns CDR1 MNHEY and CDR2 SMNVEV (reference sequence). The CDR3 is 13 residues long. Trimming left V 10 bases short and J 3 bases short, with 13 bases between. The CDR3 DNA sequence: TGTGCCACCCGGCGAGGCAACTACAATGAGCAGTTCTTC. It specifies CATRRGNYNEQFF.

The chain has TRBV30 and TRBJ2-7; no definite D call. In germline, CDR1 is GTSNPN, CDR2 SVGIG (reference sequence). This CDR3 region has 12 residues. Trimming took 4 bases from V and 0 from J, leaving 7 bases between them. CDR3 amino acids: CAWTRASYEQYF. The DNA of the CDR3 is TGTGCCTGGACCCGGGCCTCCTACGAGCAGTACTTC.

This clone was recorded once. The chain joins TRBV18 to TRBJ2-7; 8 bases agree with TRBD2. V shed 0 bases and J 9 bases; nucleotides not matched to a gene: 7. This CDR3 contains 14 residues. Germline CDR1 and CDR2: KGHSH and LQKENI. Here the CDR3 reads CASSPPEAGAGQYF. The CDR3, as DNA: TGTGCCAGCTCACCACCTGAAGCGGGAGCGGGGCAGTACTTC.

This chain joins TRBV6-6 and TRBJ1-5; no definite D call. The CDR3 extends over 13 amino acids. The germline V gene encodes CDR1 MNHNY and CDR2 SVGAGI (reference sequence). The V end was cut by 5 bases, the J end by 11 bases, with 16 bases between. The CDR3 here is CASSGGRVTAQHF. In DNA, the CDR3 is TGTGCCAGCAGTGGCGGGAGGGTCACGGCCCAGCATTTT.

This chain joins TRBV11-3 and TRBJ2-2; D not resolved. V was shortened by 1 base and J by 4 bases, with 4 bases between the two germline ends. The germline V gene has CDR1 SGHNT and CDR2 YENEEA. The CDR3 is made up of 13 amino acids. The CDR3 sequence: CASSLGLTGELFF. The CDR3 coding sequence is TGTGCCAGCAGCTTAGGACTCACCGGGGAGCTGTTTTTT.

The J gene is TRBJ1-1, the V gene TRBV6-5; D is possibly TRBD1 (6 bases). Germline V gene lookup returns CDR1 MNHEY and CDR2 SVGAGI. The germline V and J ends were trimmed by 7 bases and 4 bases, with 19 bases remaining between them. The CDR3 contains 15 residues. Here the CDR3 reads CASKDFGGPSTEAFF. In nucleotides, the CDR3 is TGTGCCAGCAAGGACTTCGGGGGCCCTAGCACTGAAGCTTTCTTT.

V and J are TRBV10-3 and TRBJ2-3; TRBD1 matches 11 bases. Germline trimming cut 0 bases from V and 4 bases from J; bases unmatched to any gene: 6. Looked up from germline, CDR1 is ENHRY and CDR2 is SYGVKD. This CDR3 contains 17 residues. CDR3 region: CAISESPGQGGADTQYF. The CDR3 coding sequence is TGTGCCATCAGTGAGTCACCGGGACAGGGGGGTGCAGATACGCAGTATTTT.

This clone was counted only a few times. The chain has TRBV6-1 and TRBJ1-5; TRBD1 is a possible D gene (6 bases). The length of the CDR3 is 13 residues. Germline V lookup: CDR1 MNHNS, CDR2 SASEGT. Deletions cut 7 bases from V and 6 bases from J, with 13 bases between. The CDR3 DNA reads as TGTGCCAGCAATTGGGGGGCTGGTCAGCCCCAGCATTTT. This encodes CASNWGAGQPQHF.

This clone was seen once. The chain carries TRBV30 and TRBJ2-2; 10 bases match TRBD2. The germline V gene has CDR1 GTSNPN and CDR2 SVGIG (reference sequence). With 2 bases clipped from V and 0 bases from J, the junction kept 12 bases outside the gene matches. The length of the CDR3 is 19 residues. CDR3 residues: CAWSKGLALLNSNTGELFF. In DNA, the CDR3 is TGTGCCTGGAGTAAGGGACTAGCGCTTTTGAATTCGAACACCGGGGAGCTGTTTTTT.

The rearrangement uses TRBV18 and TRBJ2-5; TRBD1 matches at 9 bases. Germline CDR1 KGHSH, CDR2 LQKENI. The trim removed 2 bases at V and 5 bases at J, leaving 6 bases unmatched. This CDR3 spans 15 amino acids. The CDR3 reads CASSPRTGERETQYF. The CDR3 nucleotides read TGTGCCAGCTCACCAAGGACAGGGGAGAGGGAGACCCAGTACTTC.

This rearrangement joins TRBV15 to TRBJ2-7, with D uncertain. Trimming cost V 5 bases and J 3 bases, with 8 bases left between them. CDR3 length: 12 residues. In germline, CDR1 is LNHNV, CDR2 YYDKDF (reference sequence). CDR3 region: CATSAGYYEQYF. DNA of the CDR3: TGTGCCACCAGCGCAGGCTACTACGAGCAGTACTTC.

The CDR3 sequence is CASSLSGSGSETQYF. The CDR3 nucleotides read TGTGCCAGCAGTCTTAGCGGGAGCGGGTCAGAGACCCAGTACTTC. The V and J genes are TRBV11-2 and TRBJ2-5; 9 nucleotides align to TRBD2. The CDR3 has 15 amino acids. The germline gives CDR1 SGHAT, CDR2 FQNNGV. V shed 6 bases, J shed 4 bases, and the junction held 9 bases outside the gene matches.

The gene calls are TRBV7-9 and TRBJ1-4; 9 bases fit TRBD1. V lost 5 bases to trimming and J lost 7 bases; unmatched junction nucleotides: 2. Germline lookup yields CDR1 SEHNR and CDR2 FQNEAQ (reference sequence). CDR3 size: 13 residues. CDR3 in DNA: TGTGCCAGCAGCCAGGGACAGGGTGAAAAACTGTTTTTT. This gives the protein CASSQGQGEKLFF. Full variable domain (missing parts from reference TRBV7-9 and TRBJ1-4): DTGVSQNPRHKITKRGQNVTFRCDPISEHNRLYWYRQTLGQGPEFLTYFQNEAQLEKSRLLSDRFSAERPKGSFSTLEIQRTEQGDSAMYLCASSQGQGEKLFFGSGTQLSVL.

A note on this clone: Other DNA sequences in this sample translate to the same CDR3. The chain has TRBV2 and TRBJ2-7; no definite D call. Trimming pared 4 bases from V and 0 bases from J, leaving 10 bases between. This CDR3 spans 14 amino acids. CDR1 and CDR2 (germline): SNHLY, FYNNEI. The CDR3 is CASSGPGSSYEQYF. The DNA for the CDR3 is TGTGCCAGCAGTGGACCCGGCAGCTCCTACGAGCAGTACTTC.

The chain employs TRBV30 and TRBJ2-1, with D possibly matching TRBD2 (5 bases). The V gene lost 0 bases and the J gene lost 5 bases, with 14 bases spanning the gap. Germline V gene data show CDR1 as GTSNPN and CDR2 as SVGIG (reference sequence). The CDR3 length is 15 residues. The CDR3 nucleotides read TGTGCCTGGAGTGTACCAATGACTAAGGACAATGAGCAGTTCTTC. It codes for CAWSVPMTKDNEQFF.

The chain uses TRBV6-1 and TRBJ2-7; D not resolved. CDR1 MNHNS and CDR2 SASEGT come from the germline V gene. CDR3 length: 14 residues. The V end was cut by 3 bases, the J end by 2 bases, with 11 bases between. The CDR3 DNA follows: TGTGCCAGCAGTGAGTTAGGTCAGCCCTACGAGCAGTACTTC. Residues: CASSELGQPYEQYF.

The genes are TRBV5-1 and TRBJ1-5; TRBD1 might be the D (6 bases). Trimming left V 4 bases short and J 2 bases short, with 13 bases between. Germline values: CDR1 SGHRS, CDR2 YFSETQ. The CDR3 runs 15 residues. CDR3 sequence reads: CASSPGGQGNQPQHF. The CDR3 region has the DNA TGCGCCAGCAGCCCCGGGGGGCAGGGCAATCAGCCCCAGCATTTT.

This clone was observed a single time. V is TRBV27 and J is TRBJ2-7; D unclear. CDR3 length equals 16 residues. With 8 bases removed from V and 0 bases from J, the gap between germline ends came to 20 bases. CDR1 and CDR2 from the germline V gene are MNHEY and SMNVEV (reference sequence). The CDR3 sequence: CASALLSRSSSYEQYF. Here the CDR3 DNA reads TGTGCCAGCGCTCTTCTATCCAGGTCAAGCTCCTACGAGCAGTACTTC.

V is TRBV10-1 and J is TRBJ2-3; D is possibly TRBD2 (7 bases). From germline, CDR1 is WNHNN and CDR2 SYGVQD (reference sequence). V lost 2 bases to trimming and J lost 8 bases, with 14 bases between them. This CDR3 has 14 residues. CDR3 bases: TGCGCCAGCAGTGAGGGCGGGGGCGTTGGTACGCAGTATTTT. This gives the protein CASSEGGGVGTQYF.

The rearrangement joins TRBV11-2 to TRBJ1-4, with TRBD1 identical over 11 bases. The CDR3 contains 16 residues. CDR1 is SGHAT, CDR2 FQNNGV, per germline. Trimming cost V 3 bases and J 7 bases; bases outside gene matches: 7. The CDR3 DNA sequence: TGTGCCAGCAGCTTGGGGACAGGGGGGACGAGTGAAAAACTGTTTTTT. Residues: CASSLGTGGTSEKLFF. Based on the CDR3 plus reference TRBV11-2 and TRBJ1-4, the full variable domain is EAGVAQSPRYKIIEKRQSVAFWCNPISGHATLYWYQQILGQGPKLLIQFQNNGVVDDSQLPKDRFSAERLKGVDSTLKIQPAKLEDSAVYLCASSLGTGGTSEKLFFGSGTQLSVL.

The V and J genes are TRBV5-4 and TRBJ2-6; D perhaps matches TRBD2 (5 bases). The V end lost 3 bases, the J end lost 4 bases, and 20 bases lay between the germline ends. Germline V gives CDR1 SGHNT, CDR2 YYREEE (reference sequence). This CDR3 is built from 18 residues. In DNA, the CDR3 is TGTGCCAGCAGCTCGGTCGCGGGCGCTTCTTCCGGGGCCAACGTCCTGACTTTC. It yields the protein CASSSVAGASSGANVLTF.

This chain joins TRBV5-6 and TRBJ2-3; 7 nucleotides align to TRBD1. Germline trimming cut 1 base from V and 6 bases from J; bases unmatched to any gene: 5. Looked up from germline, CDR1 is SGHDT and CDR2 is YYEEEE. This CDR3 spans 14 amino acids. CDR3 amino acids: CASSLISRGDTQYF. CDR3 in DNA: TGTGCCAGCAGCTTGATCAGCAGGGGGGATACGCAGTATTTT.

The CDR3 here is CASSRDAGGNTIYF. CDR3 nucleotides: TGTGCCAGCAGTCGGGACGCCGGGGGAAACACCATATATTTT. This chain uses TRBV11-2 with TRBJ1-3; perhaps TRBD1 as D (5 bases). The V and J ends lost 6 bases and 4 bases respectively, with 13 bases between them. Germline V gene data show CDR1 as SGHAT and CDR2 as FQNNGV. The length of the CDR3 is 14 residues.

The chain carries TRBV15 and TRBJ1-4; 8 bases are a match to TRBD1. CDR3 length: 16 amino acids. CDR1 and CDR2 from the germline V gene are LNHNV and YYDKDF (reference sequence). The V and J ends lost 4 bases and 7 bases, in that order; junction bases with no gene match: 11. CDR3 coding DNA: TGTGCCACCAGCACAACCCCGACAGGGGTGGGTGAAAAACTGTTTTTT. It is translated as CATSTTPTGVGEKLFF.